This TCR beta chain was sequenced during a study of blood T cell repertoires in COVID-19. Overall study context: Acute and convalescent COVID-19 samples came from the United States, Italy and Spain.

Study processing details: Estimated nucleated cell counts came from reference gene primer amplification. The data were produced by immunoSEQ multiplex PCR, yet TCRdb's version contains in-frame clones alone and is incomplete. V and J calls and clone size are given by that table; D and trimming were obtained from the DNA. The repertoire has under 80,000 clones, roughly 80% of them found once; the top ten carry approximately 40%. CDR1 is LNHDA and CDR2 is SQIVND in the germline V gene (reference sequence). The V segment lost 6 bases and the J segment 8 bases; nucleotides outside the gene matches: 12. There are 15 residues in the CDR3.

This sequence joins TRBV19 and TRBJ2-3, with 9 bases lining up with TRBD2. The sample consisted of peripheral blood. The clonotype was recovered from a man older than 75 with acute or convalescent COVID-19. CDR3 protein: CASSFTLAGDVTQYF. CDR3 DNA: TGTGCCAGTAGCTTCACACTAGCGGGTGATGTTACGCAGTATTTT. The full variable domain, with the rest looked up from reference TRBV19 and TRBJ2-3, is DGGITQSPKYLFRKEGQNVTLSCEQNLNHDAMYWYRQDPGQGLRLIYYSQIVNDFQKGDIAEGYSVSREKKESFPLTVTSAQKNPTAFYLCASSFTLAGDVTQYFGPGTRLTVL.